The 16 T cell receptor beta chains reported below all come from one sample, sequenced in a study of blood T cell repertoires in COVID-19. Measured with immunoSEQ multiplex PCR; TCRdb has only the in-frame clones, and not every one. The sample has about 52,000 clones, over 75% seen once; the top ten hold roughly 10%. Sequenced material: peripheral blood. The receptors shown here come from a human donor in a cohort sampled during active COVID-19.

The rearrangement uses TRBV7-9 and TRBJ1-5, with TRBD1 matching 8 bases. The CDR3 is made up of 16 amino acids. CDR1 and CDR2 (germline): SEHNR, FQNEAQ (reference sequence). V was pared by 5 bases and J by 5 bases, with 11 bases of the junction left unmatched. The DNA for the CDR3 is TGTGCCAGCAGCAACAATGACAGGGGTCCTCATCAGCCCCAGCATTTT. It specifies CASSNNDRGPHQPQHF.

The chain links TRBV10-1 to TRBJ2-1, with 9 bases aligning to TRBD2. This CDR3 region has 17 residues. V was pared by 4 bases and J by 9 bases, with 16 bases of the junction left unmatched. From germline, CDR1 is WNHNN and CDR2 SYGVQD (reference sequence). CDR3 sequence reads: CASSGSLVSSGRIEQFF. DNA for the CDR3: TGCGCCAGCAGTGGGAGCTTGGTTTCCAGCGGGAGGATTGAGCAGTTCTTC.

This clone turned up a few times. DNA of the CDR3: TGTGCCAGCAGTTACAGGGGGACCGGGGAGCTGTTTTTT. Translated, it gives CASSYRGTGELFF. J is TRBJ2-2 and V is TRBV6-2 or TRBV6-3; maybe TRBD1 (6 bases). The CDR3 is 13 residues long. V lost 2 bases and J lost 5, with 6 bases in between. The germline V gene encodes CDR1 MNHEY and CDR2 SVGEGT.

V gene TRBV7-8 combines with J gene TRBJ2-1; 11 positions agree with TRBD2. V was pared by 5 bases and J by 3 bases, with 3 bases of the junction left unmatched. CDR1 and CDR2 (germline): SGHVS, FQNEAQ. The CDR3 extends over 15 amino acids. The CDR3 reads CASSNSGRVYNEQFF. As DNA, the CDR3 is TGTGCCAGCAGCAATAGCGGGAGGGTCTACAATGAGCAGTTCTTC.

This chain's CDR3 is CATSRSEFRKETQYF. DNA for the CDR3: TGTGCCACCAGCAGATCGGAGTTTCGGAAAGAGACCCAGTACTTC. The rearrangement links TRBV15 to TRBJ2-5; D unresolved. The V end lost 2 bases, the J end lost 3 bases, and 13 bases lay between the germline ends. Germline CDR1 LNHNV, CDR2 YYDKDF (reference sequence). CDR3 length: 15 residues.

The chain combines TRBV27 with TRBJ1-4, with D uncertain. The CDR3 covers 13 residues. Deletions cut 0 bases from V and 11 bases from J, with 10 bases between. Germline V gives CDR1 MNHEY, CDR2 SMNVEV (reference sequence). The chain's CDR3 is CASSLSPSGKLFF. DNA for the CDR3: TGTGCCAGCAGTTTATCCCCGTCCGGGAAACTGTTTTTT.

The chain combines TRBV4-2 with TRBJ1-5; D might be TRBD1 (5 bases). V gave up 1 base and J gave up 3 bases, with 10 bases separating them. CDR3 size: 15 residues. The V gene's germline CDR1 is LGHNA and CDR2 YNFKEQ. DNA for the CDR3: TGTGCCAGCAGCCAAGTGGTCAGGGTCAATCAGCCCCAGCATTTT. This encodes CASSQVVRVNQPQHF.

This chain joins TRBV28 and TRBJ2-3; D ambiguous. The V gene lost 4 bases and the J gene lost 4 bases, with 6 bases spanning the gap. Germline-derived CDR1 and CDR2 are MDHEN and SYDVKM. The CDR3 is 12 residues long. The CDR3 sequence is CASSSFSDTQYF. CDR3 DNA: TGTGCCAGCAGTTCGTTCTCAGATACGCAGTATTTT.

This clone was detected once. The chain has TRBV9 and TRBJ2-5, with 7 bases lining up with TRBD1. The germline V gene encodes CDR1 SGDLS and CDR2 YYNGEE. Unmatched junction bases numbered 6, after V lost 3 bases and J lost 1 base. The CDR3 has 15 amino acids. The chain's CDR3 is CASSASTGVQETQYF. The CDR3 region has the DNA TGTGCCAGCAGCGCGTCTACAGGGGTCCAAGAGACCCAGTACTTC.

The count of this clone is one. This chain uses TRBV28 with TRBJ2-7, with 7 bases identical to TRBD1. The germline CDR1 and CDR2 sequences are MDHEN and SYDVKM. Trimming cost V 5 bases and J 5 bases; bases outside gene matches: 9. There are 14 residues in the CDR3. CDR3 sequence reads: CASSLGRQGHEQYF. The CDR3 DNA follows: TGTGCCAGCAGTCTAGGCCGACAGGGACACGAGCAGTACTTC.

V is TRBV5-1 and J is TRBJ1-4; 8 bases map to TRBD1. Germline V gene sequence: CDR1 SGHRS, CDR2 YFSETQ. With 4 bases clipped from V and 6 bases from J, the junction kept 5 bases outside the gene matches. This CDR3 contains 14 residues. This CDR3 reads CASSGQGIDEKLFF. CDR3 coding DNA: TGCGCCAGCAGCGGACAGGGTATAGATGAAAAACTGTTTTTT.

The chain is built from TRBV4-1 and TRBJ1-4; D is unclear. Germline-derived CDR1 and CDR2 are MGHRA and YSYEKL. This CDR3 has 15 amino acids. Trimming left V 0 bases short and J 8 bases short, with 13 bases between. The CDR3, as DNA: TGCGCCAGCAGCCAAGACGACCGGGTATACGAAAAACTGTTTTTT. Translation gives CASSQDDRVYEKLFF.

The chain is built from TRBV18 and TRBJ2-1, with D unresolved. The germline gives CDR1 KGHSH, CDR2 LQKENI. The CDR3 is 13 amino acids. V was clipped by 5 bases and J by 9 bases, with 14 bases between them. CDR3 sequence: CASSSTNYGEQFF. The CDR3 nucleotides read TGTGCCAGCTCATCCACAAATTATGGTGAGCAGTTCTTC.

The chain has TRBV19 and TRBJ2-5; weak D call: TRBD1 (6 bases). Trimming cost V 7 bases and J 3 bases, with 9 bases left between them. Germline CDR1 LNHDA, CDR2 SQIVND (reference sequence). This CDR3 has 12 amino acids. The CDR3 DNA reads TGTGCCAGTAACCAGGGGAAAGAGACCCAGTACTTC. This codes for CASNQGKETQYF.

The CDR3 bases are TGTGCCAGTAGTTCGGACAGGGCGAGTTTCTACGAGCAGTACTTC. Residues: CASSSDRASFYEQYF. J is TRBJ2-7 and V is TRBV19, with 8 bases lining up with TRBD1. The CDR3 extends over 15 amino acids. CDR1 is LNHDA, CDR2 SQIVND, per germline (reference sequence). V gave up 5 bases and J gave up 3 bases; unmatched junction bases: 9.

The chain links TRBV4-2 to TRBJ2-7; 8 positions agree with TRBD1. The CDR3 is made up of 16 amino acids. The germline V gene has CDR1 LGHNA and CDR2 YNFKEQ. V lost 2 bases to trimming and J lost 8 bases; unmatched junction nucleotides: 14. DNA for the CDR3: TGTGCCAGCAGCCAACCCCTCCCCAGGGGGCCAACCCAGCAGTACTTC. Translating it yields CASSQPLPRGPTQQYF.